A selection of T cell receptor beta chains follows, all from one sample in a study of CD4 T cell repertoires in COVID-19. Assay used: immunoSEQ multiplex PCR; TCRdb lists only in-frame clones, some missing. Of about 75,000 clones detected, about four fifths appear once; the ten largest clones hold around 0.59%. Sequencing was performed on CD4+ T cells from peripheral blood, taken after recovery from COVID-19. The receptors shown here come from a human donor who had COVID-19. The CDR3 runs from the conserved cysteine through the conserved F or W. The order of the fields is D gene, J gene, clone size, V gene, CDR3 protein, CDR3 DNA. A D gene is named only where the DNA matches it firmly. Clone size is shown for a subset of rows, as once, few, many or a class of expanded clone.

D: TRBD1; J: TRBJ1-1; size: .; V: TRBV5-1; CDR3: CASTYTDRATEAFF; DNA: TGCGCCAGCACTTACACAGACAGGGCCACTGAAGCTTTCTTT
D: TRBD2; J: TRBJ2-7; size: .; V: TRBV28; CDR3: CASSLLAGAQYF; DNA: TGTGCCAGCAGTTTGCTAGCGGGAGCACAGTACTTC
D: TRBD1; J: TRBJ1-1; size: .; V: TRBV24-1; CDR3: CATSVGDRGGGLRNTEAFF; DNA: TGTGCCACCAGTGTGGGGGACAGGGGAGGTGGCCTCCGAAACACTGAAGCTTTCTTT
D: TRBD1; J: TRBJ2-4; size: .; V: TRBV19; CDR3: CASSGIRTGGPIAKNIQYF; DNA: TGTGCCAGTAGTGGTATTCGGACAGGGGGCCCTATAGCCAAAAACATTCAGTACTTC
D: .; J: TRBJ2-1; size: .; V: TRBV10-3; CDR3: CAIGESSSYNEQFF; DNA: TGTGCCATCGGCGAGAGCAGCTCCTACAATGAGCAGTTCTTC
D: .; J: TRBJ2-7; size: .; V: TRBV19; CDR3: CASSIAGTNGEQYF; DNA: TGTGCCAGTAGTATAGCGGGGACAAACGGCGAGCAGTACTTC
D: .; J: TRBJ2-2; size: .; V: TRBV5-4; CDR3: CASSLAITRANTGELFF; DNA: TGTGCCAGCAGCTTGGCTATAACGAGGGCGAACACCGGGGAGCTGTTTTTT
D: TRBD1; J: TRBJ1-5; size: few; V: TRBV10-2; CDR3: CASSAGQGDNQPQHF; DNA: TGCGCCAGCAGTGCGGGACAGGGGGACAATCAGCCCCAGCATTTT
D: TRBD2; J: TRBJ2-5; size: .; V: TRBV19; CDR3: CASSIERGRQETQYF; DNA: TGTGCCAGTAGTATTGAGCGCGGGAGGCAAGAGACCCAGTACTTC
D: .; J: TRBJ1-6; size: .; V: TRBV2; CDR3: CASKGVGNSPLHF; DNA: TGTGCCAGCAAGGGGGTTGGAAATTCACCCCTCCACTTT
D: TRBD1; J: TRBJ1-6; size: .; V: TRBV5-4; CDR3: CASSLGQGNLGSPLHF; DNA: TGTGCCAGCAGCTTGGGACAGGGGAATCTTGGTTCACCCCTCCACTTT
D: .; J: TRBJ1-4; size: .; V: TRBV2; CDR3: CASNGFDSNEKLFF; DNA: TGTGCCAGCAATGGGTTCGACAGTAATGAAAAACTGTTTTTT
D: .; J: TRBJ2-6; size: .; V: TRBV19; CDR3: CASSSGATGANVLTF; DNA: TGTGCCAGTAGTTCAGGGGCCACTGGGGCCAACGTCCTGACTTTC
D: .; J: TRBJ2-7; size: .; V: TRBV25-1; CDR3: CASSEHTSYEQYF; DNA: TGTGCCAGCAGTGAGCACACAAGCTACGAGCAGTACTTC
D: TRBD2; J: TRBJ2-3; size: .; V: TRBV3-1/TRBV3-2; CDR3: CASSQGTSDPGTDTQYF; DNA: TGTGCCAGCAGTCAGGGGACTAGCGACCCCGGGACAGATACGCAGTATTTT
D: TRBD2; J: TRBJ2-2; size: .; V: TRBV19; CDR3: CASGQPGTSGYTGELFF; DNA: TGTGCCAGTGGACAGCCCGGGACTAGCGGCTACACCGGGGAGCTGTTTTTT
D: .; J: TRBJ2-7; size: .; V: TRBV7-3; CDR3: CASSFPGAEQYF; DNA: TGTGCCAGCAGTTTTCCAGGGGCCGAGCAGTACTTC
D: .; J: TRBJ2-2; size: .; V: TRBV3-1/TRBV3-2; CDR3: CASSQDWGRGDTGELFF; DNA: TGTGCCAGCAGCCAAGATTGGGGGAGAGGGGACACCGGGGAGCTGTTTTTT
D: TRBD1; J: TRBJ2-7; size: .; V: TRBV5-1; CDR3: CASSLGQTTYEQYF; DNA: TGCGCCAGCAGCCTGGGACAGACCACCTACGAGCAGTACTTC
D: TRBD2; J: TRBJ2-7; size: few; V: TRBV6-1; CDR3: CASSEARRGGVEQYF; DNA: TGTGCCAGCAGTGAAGCGCGGCGGGGGGGCGTCGAGCAGTACTTC
D: TRBD1; J: TRBJ1-2; size: .; V: TRBV6-5; CDR3: CASSYRTGVGYTF; DNA: TGTGCCAGCAGTTACCGGACAGGGGTGGGCTACACCTTC
D: TRBD1; J: TRBJ1-1; size: .; V: TRBV19; CDR3: CASDGLNRGMNTEAFF; DNA: TGTGCCAGTGATGGGCTCAACAGGGGAATGAACACTGAAGCTTTCTTT
D: .; J: TRBJ1-3; size: .; V: TRBV19; CDR3: CASSNSGTVAGNTIYF; DNA: TGTGCCAGTAGCAATTCCGGGACGGTGGCTGGAAACACCATATATTTT
D: TRBD2; J: TRBJ2-2; size: .; V: TRBV9; CDR3: CASKRTSGHTGELFF; DNA: TGTGCCAGCAAGAGAACTAGCGGGCACACCGGGGAGCTGTTTTTT
D: TRBD1; J: TRBJ1-5; size: .; V: TRBV12-3/TRBV12-4; CDR3: CASSSGGGQPQHF; DNA: TGTGCCAGCAGTTCAGGGGGTGGTCAGCCCCAGCATTTT
D: TRBD2; J: TRBJ2-1; size: once; V: TRBV5-1; CDR3: CASSRGTGGPYNEQFF; DNA: TGCGCCAGCAGTCGTGGTACGGGAGGGCCCTACAATGAGCAGTTCTTC
D: .; J: TRBJ2-7; size: .; V: TRBV7-9; CDR3: CASSPYGSGDEQYF; DNA: TGTGCCAGCAGTCCTTACGGGTCCGGCGACGAGCAGTACTTC
D: .; J: TRBJ2-2; size: .; V: TRBV30; CDR3: CAWTSLPGTGELFF; DNA: TGTGCCTGGACCTCGCTCCCGGGCACCGGGGAGCTGTTTTTT
D: .; J: TRBJ2-7; size: .; V: TRBV5-1; CDR3: CASSLSSGSPYEQYF; DNA: TGCGCCAGCAGCTTGTCGTCAGGGTCCCCCTACGAGCAGTACTTC
D: TRBD2; J: TRBJ2-1; size: once; V: TRBV6-5; CDR3: CATVRAGAPANEQFF; DNA: TGTGCCACCGTCCGAGCGGGGGCCCCCGCCAATGAGCAGTTCTTC
D: TRBD2; J: TRBJ2-5; size: .; V: TRBV5-1; CDR3: CASSLGLAGDIETQYF; DNA: TGCGCCAGCAGCTTGGGCCTAGCGGGAGATATAGAGACCCAGTACTTC
D: .; J: TRBJ1-2; size: .; V: TRBV14; CDR3: CASGNRYGYTF; DNA: TGTGCCAGCGGAAACCGGTACGGCTACACCTTC
D: .; J: TRBJ2-3; size: .; V: TRBV5-1; CDR3: CASSLDRASTDTQYF; DNA: TGCGCCAGCAGCTTGGACCGAGCTAGCACAGATACGCAGTATTTT
D: TRBD1; J: TRBJ1-3; size: .; V: TRBV5-1; CDR3: CASSFTGIDRVAGNTIYF; DNA: TGCGCCAGCAGCTTTACAGGAATCGACAGGGTGGCTGGAAACACCATATATTTT